The 32 T cell receptor beta chains listed next were all sequenced from one sample in a study of T cells in Graves' hyperthyroidism and ophthalmopathy. Researchers amplified the TCR beta CDR3 regions from RNA transcripts. First-round RT-PCR with HTBI primers amplified the TCR CDR3 region. TCRdb reanalysed the multiplex PCR reads using MiXCR and keeps one entry per CDR3 protein. This sample has 300,000 to 450,000 distinct CDR3 sequences, with around 16% found just once. The specimen was blood. These receptors were taken from a woman under 30 with Graves' hyperthyroidism that later progressed to Graves' ophthalmopathy.

This rearrangement joins TRBV28 to TRBJ1-5; D not certain. The V end was cut by 5 bases, the J end by 4 bases, with 9 bases between. CDR1 is MDHEN, CDR2 SYDVKM, per germline. The CDR3 contains 13 residues. CDR3 DNA sequence: TGTGCCAGCAGTCCCTCCCCAAATCAGCCCCAGCATTTT. Amino acids: CASSPSPNQPQHF.

At least ten counts were recorded for this clonotype. The chain combines TRBV2 with TRBJ2-1; D uncertain. V was shortened by 8 bases and J by 4 bases, with 6 bases between the two germline ends. This CDR3 contains 11 residues. From germline, CDR1 is SNHLY and CDR2 FYNNEI. Written as DNA, the CDR3 is TGTGCCAGCGGTGTTTACAATGAGCAGTTCTTC. This gives the protein CASGVYNEQFF.

This clonotype was seen at least ten times. This chain joins TRBV2 and TRBJ2-1; 10 bases align to TRBD2. CDR1 and CDR2 from the germline V gene are SNHLY and FYNNEI. V was clipped by 3 bases and J by 4 bases; unmatched bases: 3. The length of the CDR3 is 15 residues. Here the CDR3 DNA reads TGTGCCAGCAGTGACTGGACTAGCGGTTACAATGAGCAGTTCTTC. Translated: CASSDWTSGYNEQFF. Based on the CDR3 plus reference TRBV2 and TRBJ2-1, the full variable domain is EPEVTQTPSHQVTQMGQEVILRCVPISNHLYFYWYRQILGQKVEFLVSFYNNEISEKSEIFDDQFSVERPDGSNFTLKIRSTKLEDSAMYFCASSDWTSGYNEQFFGPGTRLTVL.

At least ten counts were recorded for this clonotype. The rearrangement links TRBV7-2 to TRBJ2-1, with TRBD2 as a possible D gene (5 bases). The CDR3 length is 14 residues. The germline V gene has CDR1 SGHTA and CDR2 FQGNSA. The ends were cut back, 5 bases at V and 4 bases at J, with 12 bases in the middle. The CDR3 region has the DNA TGTGCCAGCAGCCCCGGCGGCGGGTACAATGAGCAGTTCTTC. It translates to CASSPGGGYNEQFF.

In this sample, this clonotype turned up many times. The V and J genes are TRBV6-2 or TRBV6-3 and TRBJ2-1; 7 bases are a match to TRBD2. CDR1 is MNHEY, CDR2 SVGEGT, per germline. J lost 9 bases, V lost 4 bases, and 18 bases had no gene match. CDR3 length equals 17 residues. CDR3 protein: CASSWGAGGSGISEQFF. CDR3 coding DNA: TGTGCCAGCAGTTGGGGCGCTGGCGGGAGCGGTATCAGTGAGCAGTTCTTC.

In this sample, this clonotype turned up many times. CDR3 coding DNA: TGTGCCAGCAGTTTGGAGACAGGGATCGGCGAGACCCAGTACTTC. It specifies CASSLETGIGETQYF. The rearrangement uses TRBV28 and TRBJ2-5; 7 nucleotides line up with TRBD1. The CDR3 is 15 residues long. CDR1 and CDR2 from the germline V gene are MDHEN and SYDVKM. Unmatched junction bases numbered 9, after V lost 3 bases and J lost 5 bases.

The V call is TRBV6-1, the J call TRBJ2-2, with 8 bases that match TRBD1. The length of the CDR3 is 14 residues. V dropped 5 bases and J dropped 7; count of bases not matched to a gene: 6. Germline lookup yields CDR1 MNHNS and CDR2 SASEGT. The CDR3 DNA reads TGTGCCAGCAGTTTGACAGGGGCGGGCGGGGAGCTGTTTTTT. It encodes CASSLTGAGGELFF.

This clonotype was observed at least ten times. The chain couples TRBV28 to TRBJ1-2, with 8 nucleotides matching TRBD1. From germline, CDR1 is MDHEN and CDR2 SYDVKM. Losses at the gene ends were 6 bases for V and 3 bases for J; bases not matched to a gene: 18. CDR3 length equals 18 residues. CDR3 DNA sequence: TGTGCCAGCAGGGGGAGGACAGGGACCCTCACTTTGGACTATGGCTACACCTTC. This gives the protein CASRGRTGTLTLDYGYTF.

At least ten counts were recorded for this clonotype. The V call is TRBV10-1, the J call TRBJ2-3; possibly TRBD2 for D (5 bases). The V gene lost 0 bases and the J gene lost 2 bases, with 12 bases spanning the gap. CDR3 length: 16 amino acids. Germline V CDR1 and CDR2: WNHNN, SYGVQD (reference sequence). CDR3 bases: TGCGCCAGCAGTGAGTCGGGCCGCGGGCTCACAGATACGCAGTATTTT. Protein: CASSESGRGLTDTQYF.

This clonotype was recorded many times. V gene TRBV6-2 or TRBV6-3 combines with J gene TRBJ1-2; 8 bases map to TRBD1. Germline-derived CDR1 and CDR2 are MNHEY and SVGEGT. The junction had 11 bases not matched to a gene; V was cut back by 6 bases and J by 2 bases. This CDR3 has 16 amino acids. The DNA for the CDR3 is TGTGCCAGCAGACCCCTGACTTGGACAGGGAACTATGGCTACACCTTC. It encodes CASRPLTWTGNYGYTF.

This chain links TRBV5-1 with TRBJ2-3; D perhaps matches TRBD2 (6 bases). Trimming removed 3 bases at V and 2 bases at J, with 13 bases between. Germline V gives CDR1 SGHRS, CDR2 YFSETQ. This CDR3 spans 15 amino acids. CDR3 in amino acids: CASSSLAEDTDTQYF. In DNA form, the CDR3 reads TGCGCCAGCAGCTCCTTAGCGGAGGACACAGATACGCAGTATTTT.

The chain is built from TRBV2 and TRBJ2-1; 7 bases fit TRBD2. The CDR3 totals 11 residues. V lost 8 bases to trimming and J lost 9 bases; unmatched junction nucleotides: 4. CDR1 and CDR2 from the germline V gene are SNHLY and FYNNEI. CDR3 sequence reads: CASGSGVEQFF. CDR3 coding DNA: TGTGCCAGCGGGAGCGGGGTTGAGCAGTTCTTC.

The CDR3 DNA sequence: TGTGCCAGCAGCCCACAGGGGTCCTACACCGGGGAGCTGTTTTTT. Translation: CASSPQGSYTGELFF. J is TRBJ2-2 and V is TRBV7-6, with TRBD1 matching over 7 bases. Per the germline V gene, CDR1 is SGHVS and CDR2 is FNYEAQ. Trimming took 5 bases from V and 3 from J; bases not matched to a gene: 6. The CDR3 is made up of 15 amino acids. Complete variable domain (other parts from reference TRBV7-6 and TRBJ2-2): GAGVSQSPRYKVTKRGQDVALRCDPISGHVSLYWYRQALGQGPEFLTYFNYEAQQDKSGLPNDRFSAERPEGSISTLTIQRTEQRDSAMYRCASSPQGSYTGELFFGEGSRLTVL.

This chain connects TRBV29-1 to TRBJ2-3, with 7 bases matching TRBD2. The ends lost 3 bases at V and 1 base at J; junction bases unmatched: 1. Germline V gene sequence: CDR1 SQVTM, CDR2 ANQGSEA. CDR3 length equals 13 residues. CDR3 DNA: TGCAGCGTTGATGGGGGGGGCACAGATACGCAGTATTTT. Its protein product is CSVDGGGTDTQYF.

This clonotype was seen repeatedly, ten times or more. The chain uses TRBV5-1 and TRBJ1-2, with D hard to call. CDR1 and CDR2 from the germline V gene are SGHRS and YFSETQ. The CDR3 extends over 15 amino acids. V lost 0 bases and J lost 4, with 13 bases in between. DNA of the CDR3: TGCGCCAGCAGCTTGGGGGGATCCAACCCCTATGGCTACACCTTC. Translation gives CASSLGGSNPYGYTF.

This clonotype was seen repeatedly, ten times or more. The chain carries TRBV20-1 and TRBJ2-1, with a weak D call TRBD2 (5 bases). The CDR3 sequence is 11 residues long. With 4 bases removed from V and 8 bases from J, the gap between germline ends came to 9 bases. Germline CDR1 reads DFQATT; CDR2 reads SNEGSKA (reference sequence). The CDR3 region has the DNA TGCAGTGCTAAGGACGGGGATGAGCAGTTCTTC. Translation gives CSAKDGDEQFF.

This clonotype was seen ten or more times. The V and J genes are TRBV11-2 and TRBJ2-1, with D perhaps matching TRBD1 (6 bases). The CDR3 extends over 14 amino acids. Trimming stripped 4 bases from V and 13 bases from J, with 20 bases between. The germline V gene encodes CDR1 SGHAT and CDR2 FQNNGV. The CDR3 DNA sequence: TGTGCCAGCAGCTCGTTGACAGGTTGGCATCTCCAGTTCTTC. Residues: CASSSLTGWHLQFF.

This clonotype was counted a few times. The chain is built from TRBV14 and TRBJ2-7; 8 nucleotides agree with TRBD2. The germline V gene has CDR1 SGHDN and CDR2 FVKESK. V dropped 0 bases and J dropped 2; count of bases not matched to a gene: 6. CDR3 length equals 16 residues. CDR3 in DNA: TGTGCCAGCAGCCAAGATTTAGCGGGGCCCCCCTACGAGCAGTACTTC. Translated: CASSQDLAGPPYEQYF.

The chain joins TRBV10-3 to TRBJ2-3; D call uncertain. Between the trimmed V and J ends, which lost 3 bases and 8 bases, there was a span of 18 bases. Germline CDR1 is ENHRY and CDR2 is SYGVKD. CDR3 size: 15 residues. CDR3 loop: CAISESQPRPGTQYF. In DNA, the CDR3 is TGTGCCATCAGTGAAAGTCAACCAAGACCCGGTACGCAGTATTTT.

The chain has TRBV5-4 and TRBJ2-3; 12 bases align to TRBD2. V lost 4 bases, J lost 4 bases, and 13 bases stayed unmatched. The CDR3 runs 18 residues. In germline, CDR1 is SGHNT, CDR2 YYREEE (reference sequence). The CDR3 is CASSTRMTSGSISDTQYF. The CDR3 DNA follows: TGTGCCAGCAGCACGCGAATGACTAGCGGGAGTATTTCAGATACGCAGTATTTT.

This clonotype was observed at least ten times. The chain joins TRBV2 to TRBJ2-3; D remains ambiguous. The V gene's germline CDR1 is SNHLY and CDR2 FYNNEI. The V gene lost 3 bases and the J gene lost 5 bases, with 9 bases spanning the gap. The CDR3 covers 13 residues. CDR3: CASSDRSGDTQYF. In nucleotides, the CDR3 is TGTGCCAGCAGTGACAGGTCCGGAGATACGCAGTATTTT.

The rearrangement links TRBV5-1 to TRBJ2-2; the D call may be TRBD1 or TRBD2 (6 bases each). Germline V gene data show CDR1 as SGHRS and CDR2 as YFSETQ. Deletions cut 3 bases from V and 1 base from J, with 10 bases between. The CDR3 is 15 amino acids. CDR3 sequence (DNA): TGCGCCAGCAGCTGGGCGGGACAGAACACCGGGGAGCTGTTTTTT. Its translation: CASSWAGQNTGELFF.

This clonotype was found a few times. This CDR3 is CASSYSKGPGGPETQYF. The CDR3 nucleotides are TGTGCCAGCAGTTACTCGAAGGGGCCGGGGGGCCCAGAGACCCAGTACTTC. V is TRBV6-2 or TRBV6-3 and J is TRBJ2-5; D possibly corresponds to TRBD2 (7 bases). In germline, CDR1 is MNHEY, CDR2 SVGEGT. Trimming stripped 0 bases from V and 4 bases from J, with 18 bases between. This CDR3 has 17 residues.

A note on this clonotype: Compared with germline, one end of the junction differs, possibly owing to a read error. The chain carries TRBV6-2 or TRBV6-3 and TRBJ2-1; 7 bases map to TRBD2. The germline CDR1 and CDR2 sequences are MNHEY and SVGEGT. The CDR3 consists of 17 residues. CDR3: CSSSYGRGAFSYNEQFF. The CDR3 region has the DNA TGTTCCAGCAGTTATGGGAGGGGAGCCTTCTCCTACAATGAGCAGTTCTTC.

This clonotype was seen only a few times. The J gene is TRBJ2-3, the V gene TRBV6-1; D gene uncertain. Trimming stripped 0 bases from V and 4 bases from J, with 8 bases between. The CDR3 extends over 14 amino acids. Germline CDR1 reads MNHNS; CDR2 reads SASEGT. CDR3 sequence: CASSEAGRSDTQYF. Here the CDR3 DNA reads TGTGCCAGCAGTGAAGCAGGTAGATCAGATACGCAGTATTTT.

This clonotype showed up many times. V gene TRBV6-1 combines with J gene TRBJ2-5; the D is unclear. Germline values: CDR1 MNHNS, CDR2 SASEGT. Trimming removed 6 bases from V and 5 bases from J, with 13 bases in between. CDR3 length equals 13 residues. The CDR3 here is CASSPLARETQYF. In DNA form, the CDR3 reads TGTGCCAGCAGCCCCTTGGCGCGGGAGACCCAGTACTTC.

Only a few counts were recorded for this clonotype. This chain joins TRBV3-1 and TRBJ2-1; weak D call: TRBD2 (6 bases). Trimming took 0 bases from V and 2 from J, leaving 11 bases between them. From germline, CDR1 is LGHDT and CDR2 YNNKEL (reference sequence). This CDR3 has 16 residues. This CDR3 is CASSQEVGLTYNEQFF. DNA for the CDR3: TGTGCCAGCAGCCAAGAAGTCGGACTAACCTACAATGAGCAGTTCTTC.

In this sample, this clonotype turned up many times. The chain couples TRBV5-1 to TRBJ2-7; D call uncertain. Between the trimmed V and J ends, which lost 0 bases and 3 bases, there was a span of 16 bases. Germline V CDR1 and CDR2: SGHRS, YFSETQ. The CDR3 is 16 residues long. The chain's CDR3 is CASSLGTLRYYYEQYF. In DNA form, the CDR3 reads TGCGCCAGCAGCTTGGGAACGTTAAGATATTACTACGAGCAGTACTTC.

The CDR3 is CASSLQAGEHYEQYF. DNA for the CDR3: TGTGCCAGCAGCTTACAAGCGGGAGAGCACTACGAGCAGTACTTC. V is TRBV7-6 and J is TRBJ2-7; 8 positions agree with TRBD2. From germline, CDR1 is SGHVS and CDR2 FNYEAQ. V trimming: 2 bases; J trimming: 3 bases; junction bases outside the gene matches: 6. The CDR3 has 15 residues.

Many counts were recorded for this clonotype. V and J are TRBV25-1 and TRBJ1-1; D remains ambiguous. V was clipped by 1 base and J by 1 base, with 7 bases between them. Germline CDR1 and CDR2: MGHDK and SYGVNS. The length of the CDR3 is 14 residues. CDR3 DNA sequence: TGTGCCAGCAGTGAATTGCGGCCGAACACTGAAGCTTTCTTT. Translated, it gives CASSELRPNTEAFF. The full variable domain, with the rest looked up from reference TRBV25-1 and TRBJ1-1, is EADIYQTPRYLVIGTGKKITLECSQTMGHDKMYWYQQDPGMELHLIHYSYGVNSTEKGDLSSESTVSRIRTEHFPLTLESARPSHTSQYLCASSELRPNTEAFFGQGTRLTVV.

This clonotype was counted many times. The chain links TRBV3-1 to TRBJ2-7, with a possible D match to TRBD2 (6 bases). The ends were cut back, 4 bases at V and 2 bases at J, with 21 bases in the middle. The CDR3 has 17 amino acids. Germline CDR1 reads LGHDT; CDR2 reads YNNKEL (reference sequence). The CDR3 coding sequence is TGTGCCAGCAGCCCCACCGGTGGGACTGTTATAGCCTACGAGCAGTACTTC. This codes for CASSPTGGTVIAYEQYF.

The rearrangement uses TRBV5-5 and TRBJ2-7; 14 bases are a match to TRBD2. This CDR3 is 17 amino acids long. Trimming took 3 bases from V and 6 from J; bases not matched to a gene: 11. The V gene's germline CDR1 is SGHKS and CDR2 YYEKEE (reference sequence). The CDR3 bases are TGTGCCAGCAGCTCTCGACTAGCGGGAGGGCAATCGAGCGAGCAGTACTTC. It specifies CASSSRLAGGQSSEQYF. Full variable domain (rest looked up from reference TRBV5-5 and TRBJ2-7): DAGVTQSPTHLIKTRGQQVTLRCSPISGHKSVSWYQQVLGQGPQFIFQYYEKEERGRGNFPDRFSARQFPNYSSELNVNALLLGDSALYLCASSSRLAGGQSSEQYFGPGTRLTVT.